These T cell receptor beta chains were read from a single sample in a study of cytomegalovirus exposure and HLA in healthy donors. Repertoires were generated with immunoSEQ multiplex PCR, while TCRdb's copy carries only in-frame clones and drops some. The sample lists 55,000 to 65,000 clones, 79% occurring once. Sequences were obtained from PBMCs. These receptors all come from a woman aged 25 to 39 in good health and CMV-seronegative. Both conserved end residues are part of each CDR3. A D gene is named only where the DNA matches it firmly. For some rows the clone size is stated as once, few or many, or as a class when expanded; others skip it.

CDR3nt,CDR3aa,abundance,j_gene,v_gene,d_gene
TGTGCCAGCAGTGACTCACTAGTAACGGATACGCAGTATTTT,CASSDSLVTDTQYF,few,TRBJ2-3,TRBV6-4,-
TGTGCCTGGACTGGGGCAAACACAGATACGCAGTATTTT,CAWTGANTDTQYF,-,TRBJ2-3,TRBV30,-
TGTGCCAGCAGTCGGGCGGGGGGAGGCGTAGATACGCAGTATTTT,CASSRAGGGVDTQYF,-,TRBJ2-3,TRBV6-5,TRBD2
TGTGCCATCAGTGCGGGAACAGAGATCACATTCGAGCAGTACTTC,CAISAGTEITFEQYF,once,TRBJ2-7,TRBV10-3,-
TGTGCCAGCGCACGAGAATCAGGGGGCCATGGCTACACCTTC,CASARESGGHGYTF,-,TRBJ1-2,TRBV2,TRBD1
TGTGCCAGCAGCCAAGATCCCATCAACTATGGCTACACCTTC,CASSQDPINYGYTF,-,TRBJ1-2,TRBV4-2,-
TGTGCCAGCAGGGACAGGGGTGGAGGAAAACTGTTTTTT,CASRDRGGGKLFF,-,TRBJ1-4,TRBV6-1,TRBD1
TGTGCCAGCAGTTCACGGAACTATGGCTACACCTTC,CASSSRNYGYTF,-,TRBJ1-2,TRBV6-5,-
TGTGCCTGGAGTGTACAGGGGGGATATTATGGCTACACCTTC,CAWSVQGGYYGYTF,-,TRBJ1-2,TRBV30,TRBD1
TGTGCCAGCAGCGGTCACAGGCACATCGTCTCTGGGGCCAACGTCCTGACTTTC,CASSGHRHIVSGANVLTF,-,TRBJ2-6,TRBV25-1,-
TGTGCCAGCAGCTCACCGGGACAGGGGGCGCCTGGCTACACCTTC,CASSSPGQGAPGYTF,-,TRBJ1-2,TRBV7-9,TRBD1
TGTGCCAGCAGCTTTGCCGGGACTAGCGAAGAGACCCAGTACTTC,CASSFAGTSEETQYF,-,TRBJ2-5,TRBV11-3,TRBD2
TGTGCCAGTAGTATAAGGGTTCCGGGGGGGGGCTACTATGGCTACACCTTC,CASSIRVPGGGYYGYTF,-,TRBJ1-2,TRBV19,-
TGTGCCAGCAGCTTAAACGATGGTAGTTGGGCTTTCTTT,CASSLNDGSWAFF,-,TRBJ1-1,TRBV7-8,-
TGTGCCAGCAGCCGAAGGACAGAAAGGGGCACTGAAGCTTTCTTT,CASSRRTERGTEAFF,-,TRBJ1-1,TRBV5-6,-
TGTGCCAGCTCACGTTCGGGACAGGGGACAGATACGCAGTATTTT,CASSRSGQGTDTQYF,-,TRBJ2-3,TRBV18,TRBD1
TGTGCCAGCAGCCTCGAGGGGGGGCCGGGAGATACGCAGTATTTT,CASSLEGGPGDTQYF,-,TRBJ2-3,TRBV7-2,-
TGTGCCAGCAGTTACTCAAGGGGCCTCTCTGGAAACACCATATATTTT,CASSYSRGLSGNTIYF,-,TRBJ1-3,TRBV6-5,-
TGTGCCAGCAGCTTCTCCAGGGGTTCAGCTGAGCAGTTCTTC,CASSFSRGSAEQFF,-,TRBJ2-1,TRBV5-8,-
TGTGCCAGTAGTATACTCGGCAGGGCCCGGACTGAAGCTTTCTTT,CASSILGRARTEAFF,-,TRBJ1-1,TRBV19,-
TGTGCCAGCAGACAACAGGCCCCACAGGGTGGCTACACCTTC,CASRQQAPQGGYTF,few,TRBJ1-2,TRBV2,-
TGCGCCAGCAGCTTCGGACAATTCTCTGGAAACACCATATATTTT,CASSFGQFSGNTIYF,-,TRBJ1-3,TRBV4-1,-
TGTGCCAGCAGGCAAGGGGGCTCTAACTATGGCTACACCTTC,CASRQGGSNYGYTF,-,TRBJ1-2,TRBV6-5,TRBD1
TGTGCCAGCAGCCGACTAGCGGGAGATGTTGAGCAGTTCTTC,CASSRLAGDVEQFF,-,TRBJ2-1,TRBV7-2,TRBD2
TGTGCCTGGAGTGTTGGTACTTCAAACACCATATATTTT,CAWSVGTSNTIYF,-,TRBJ1-3,TRBV30,-
TGTGCCAGCAGTTACTATGGACTAGCGGAAGAGCAGTACTTC,CASSYYGLAEEQYF,-,TRBJ2-5,TRBV6-6,TRBD2
TGTGCCAGCAGTCCGGGACAGGGGGCAGGGACTGAAGCTTTCTTT,CASSPGQGAGTEAFF,-,TRBJ1-1,TRBV6-5,TRBD1
TGTGCCAGCAGCTTTATAGGGGAGGTGGGGAACACTGAAGCTTTCTTT,CASSFIGEVGNTEAFF,-,TRBJ1-1,TRBV7-3,-
TGTGCCAGCAGCTCACTTCCCCCCGGGACACACAACTATGGCTACACCTTC,CASSSLPPGTHNYGYTF,-,TRBJ1-2,TRBV21-1,-
TGTGCCAGCAGCGGAGACAGGGGGCCTAACACTGAAGCTTTCTTT,CASSGDRGPNTEAFF,-,TRBJ1-1,TRBV7-9,TRBD1
TGTGCCAGCAGCGAACAGGCCACTTACACTGAAGCTTTCTTT,CASSEQATYTEAFF,-,TRBJ1-1,TRBV13,-
TGTGCCAGCAGTTTTTTCCAGGGCACCTATGGCTACACCTTC,CASSFFQGTYGYTF,once,TRBJ1-2,TRBV6-5,-
TGTGCCAGCGCGGGGACAGACGAGGACTATGGCTACACCTTC,CASAGTDEDYGYTF,-,TRBJ1-2,TRBV6-5,TRBD1
TGTGCCAGCAGTGATTACTTCAAGAACACTGAAGCTTTCTTT,CASSDYFKNTEAFF,few,TRBJ1-1,TRBV6-1,-
TGCGCCAGCAGCTGGGGACAGGGGGCCGAAGCTTTCTTT,CASSWGQGAEAFF,-,TRBJ1-1,TRBV5-1,TRBD1
TGTGCCAGCAGCGTAGGGCAGGGCAATGAGCAGTTCTTC,CASSVGQGNEQFF,-,TRBJ2-1,TRBV9,-
TGTGCCAGCAGCTGGGGACAGGGCCCACAGACCCAGTACTTC,CASSWGQGPQTQYF,-,TRBJ2-5,TRBV7-9,TRBD1
TGTGCCAGCTCTAACGGGGACTCCTACGAGCAGTACTTC,CASSNGDSYEQYF,-,TRBJ2-7,TRBV13,-
TGTGCCAGTAGACAGGGGGCCGCGGAAGGCTACACCTTC,CASRQGAAEGYTF,-,TRBJ1-2,TRBV19,TRBD1
TGCGCCAGCAGCCAAGAAGTCAGGGGAAGCGAGCAGTACTTC,CASSQEVRGSEQYF,-,TRBJ2-7,TRBV4-3,-
TGTGCCAGCAGCTTGGATGGACAGGCCTTCTACGAGCAGTACTTC,CASSLDGQAFYEQYF,-,TRBJ2-7,TRBV5-5,TRBD1
TGTGCCAGCAGCTTAGAATACGGGGAGCGACTGTTTTTT,CASSLEYGERLFF,-,TRBJ1-4,TRBV7-2,-
TGTGCCAGCAGCGTAGACAGACAAGAGACCCAGTACTTC,CASSVDRQETQYF,-,TRBJ2-5,TRBV9,-
TGTGCCAGCAGTCCAAGGGACAGGGGGCAGGGGCAGTTCTTC,CASSPRDRGQGQFF,-,TRBJ2-1,TRBV27,TRBD1
TGTGCCAGCAGCAACAGGGGTATTAACTATGGCTACACCTTC,CASSNRGINYGYTF,-,TRBJ1-2,TRBV6-6,TRBD1
TGTGCCAGCTCACCAGAATCTCTGGGCCATGAAAAACTGTTTTTT,CASSPESLGHEKLFF,-,TRBJ1-4,TRBV18,-
TGTGCCAGTAGTATTACACAGGGGAGCGGCTACACCTTC,CASSITQGSGYTF,few,TRBJ1-2,TRBV19,TRBD1
TGTGCCAGCAGCTCATCCGGGACAGGTGATAGCAATCAGCCCCAGCATTTT,CASSSSGTGDSNQPQHF,-,TRBJ1-5,TRBV7-9,TRBD1
TGTGCCAGCAGTGGACGACAGTACGAGCAGTACTTC,CASSGRQYEQYF,once,TRBJ2-7,TRBV6-1,-
TGTGCCAGCAGCCCCTACGCTAACTATGGCTACACCTTC,CASSPYANYGYTF,-,TRBJ1-2,TRBV9,-